These 3 T cell receptor beta chains came from one sample sequenced in a study of blood T cell repertoires in COVID-19. The repertoire was sequenced with immunoSEQ multiplex PCR; TCRdb's copy has only in-frame clones and lacks some. The data hold over 60,000 clones, with roughly 80% observed a single time. The sample comprised peripheral blood. These receptors were obtained from a human donor in a cohort sampled during active COVID-19.

The rearrangement uses TRBV2 and TRBJ2-7; TRBD1 agrees at 9 bases. The junction had 9 bases not matched to a gene; V was cut back by 5 bases and J by 4 bases. Germline values: CDR1 SNHLY, CDR2 FYNNEI. The CDR3 is 15 amino acids. CDR3 coding DNA: TGTGCCAGCAGTCTTAGGGGGACAGGGCGTTACGAGCAGTACTTC. Its protein product is CASSLRGTGRYEQYF.

This sequence joins TRBV4-1 and TRBJ2-7; 9 bases agree with TRBD2. V trimming: 4 bases; J trimming: 9 bases; junction bases outside the gene matches: 7. The V gene's germline CDR1 is MGHRA and CDR2 YSYEKL. This CDR3 comprises 13 residues. The CDR3 sequence: CASSPRGGEGQYF. As DNA, the CDR3 is TGCGCCAGCAGCCCTCGCGGGGGGGAAGGGCAGTACTTC.

The chain couples TRBV28 to TRBJ1-6; no firm D call. V gave up 6 bases and J gave up 8 bases, with 14 bases separating them. Germline V gene sequence: CDR1 MDHEN, CDR2 SYDVKM. The CDR3 runs to 14 residues. This CDR3 is CASSPGNSYSPLHF. CDR3 coding DNA: TGTGCCAGCAGCCCTGGTAACAGCTATTCACCCCTCCACTTT.